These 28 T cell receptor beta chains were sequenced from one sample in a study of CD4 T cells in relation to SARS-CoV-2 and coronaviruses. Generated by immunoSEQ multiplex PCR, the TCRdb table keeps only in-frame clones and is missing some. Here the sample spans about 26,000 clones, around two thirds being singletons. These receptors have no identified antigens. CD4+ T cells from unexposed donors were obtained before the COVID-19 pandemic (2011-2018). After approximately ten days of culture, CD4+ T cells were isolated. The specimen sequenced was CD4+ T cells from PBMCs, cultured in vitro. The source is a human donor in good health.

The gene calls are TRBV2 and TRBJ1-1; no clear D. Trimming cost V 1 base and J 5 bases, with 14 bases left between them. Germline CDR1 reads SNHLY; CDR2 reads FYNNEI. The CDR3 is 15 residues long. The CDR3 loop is CASSEGWPGGTEAFF. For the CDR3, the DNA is TGTGCCAGCAGTGAAGGTTGGCCCGGTGGGACTGAAGCTTTCTTT. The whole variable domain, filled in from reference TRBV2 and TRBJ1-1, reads EPEVTQTPSHQVTQMGQEVILRCVPISNHLYFYWYRQILGQKVEFLVSFYNNEISEKSEIFDDQFSVERPDGSNFTLKIRSTKLEDSAMYFCASSEGWPGGTEAFFGQGTRLTVV.

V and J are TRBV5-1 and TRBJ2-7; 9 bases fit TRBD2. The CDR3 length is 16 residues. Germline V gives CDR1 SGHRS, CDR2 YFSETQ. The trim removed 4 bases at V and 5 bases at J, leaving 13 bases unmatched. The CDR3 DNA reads TGCGCCAGCAGCCCGGACCCGGGACTAGCCGCGCACGAGCAGTACTTC. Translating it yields CASSPDPGLAAHEQYF. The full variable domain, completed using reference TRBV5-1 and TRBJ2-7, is KAGVTQTPRYLIKTRGQQVTLSCSPISGHRSVSWYQQTPGQGLQFLFEYFSETQRNKGNFPGRFSGRQFSNSRSEMNVSTLELGDSALYLCASSPDPGLAAHEQYFGPGTRLTVT.

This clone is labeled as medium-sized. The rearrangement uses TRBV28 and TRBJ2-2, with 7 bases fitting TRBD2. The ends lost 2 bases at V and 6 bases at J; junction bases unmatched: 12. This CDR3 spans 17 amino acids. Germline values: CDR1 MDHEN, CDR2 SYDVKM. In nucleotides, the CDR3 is TGTGCCAGCAGTTTACAAGGGTTAGCGGGTGGACCCGGGGAGCTGTTTTTT. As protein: CASSLQGLAGGPGELFF.

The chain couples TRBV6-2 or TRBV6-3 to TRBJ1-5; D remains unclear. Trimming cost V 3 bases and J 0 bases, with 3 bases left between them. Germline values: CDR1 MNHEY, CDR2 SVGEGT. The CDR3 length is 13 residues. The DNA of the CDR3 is TGTGCCAGCAGTTATGATAGCAATCAGCCCCAGCATTTT. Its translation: CASSYDSNQPQHF.

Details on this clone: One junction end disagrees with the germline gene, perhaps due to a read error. CDR3 sequence (DNA): TGTGCCAGCAGTTTAGTGCGGACAGGGAATGAAAAACTGTTTTTT. Its protein product is CASSLVRTGNEKLFF. This chain links TRBV7-9 with TRBJ1-4, with TRBD1 matching over 8 bases. The CDR3 consists of 15 residues. Germline lookup yields CDR1 SEHNR and CDR2 FQNEAQ (reference sequence).

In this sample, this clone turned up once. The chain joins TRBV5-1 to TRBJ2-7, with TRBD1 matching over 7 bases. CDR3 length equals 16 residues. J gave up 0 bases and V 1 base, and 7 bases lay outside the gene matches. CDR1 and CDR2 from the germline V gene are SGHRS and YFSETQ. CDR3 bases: TGCGCCAGCAGCTTGTGGGACAGTCCTTCCTCCTACGAGCAGTACTTC. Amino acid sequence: CASSLWDSPSSYEQYF.

In DNA form, the CDR3 reads TGTGCCAGCAGTAGTCCCGGGACCCCCTACGAGCAGTACTTC. This translates into CASSSPGTPYEQYF. This rearrangement joins TRBV6-5 to TRBJ2-7; either TRBD1 or TRBD2 may fit D (5 bases each). Germline V gene data show CDR1 as MNHEY and CDR2 as SVGAGI. CDR3 length: 14 residues. V was shortened by 5 bases and J by 2 bases, with 13 bases between the two germline ends.

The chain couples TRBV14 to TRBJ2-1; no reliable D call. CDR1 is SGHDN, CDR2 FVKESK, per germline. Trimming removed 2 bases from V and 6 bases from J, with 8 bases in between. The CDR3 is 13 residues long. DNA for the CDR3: TGTGCCAGCAGCCAACGCCATCCCAATGAGCAGTTCTTC. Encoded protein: CASSQRHPNEQFF. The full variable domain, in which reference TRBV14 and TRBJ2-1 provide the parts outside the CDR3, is EAGVTQFPSHSVIEKGQTVTLRCDPISGHDNLYWYRRVMGKEIKFLLHFVKESKQDESGMPNNRFLAERTGGTYSTLKVQPAELEDSGVYFCASSQRHPNEQFFGPGTRLTVL.

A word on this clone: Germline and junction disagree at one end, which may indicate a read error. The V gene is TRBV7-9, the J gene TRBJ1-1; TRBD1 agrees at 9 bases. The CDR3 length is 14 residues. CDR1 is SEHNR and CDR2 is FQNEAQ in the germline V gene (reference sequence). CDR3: CASGLGTGTGEAFF. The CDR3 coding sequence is TGTGCCAGCGGCTTGGGGACAGGGACAGGTGAAGCTTTCTTT.

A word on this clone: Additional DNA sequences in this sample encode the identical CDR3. CDR3 nucleotide sequence: TGCAGTGCTAGTGCTGCGGGCGAGCAGTACTTC. Encoded protein: CSASAAGEQYF. This rearrangement joins TRBV20-1 to TRBJ2-7; the D gene is possibly TRBD2 (5 bases). Germline CDR1 and CDR2: DFQATT and SNEGSKA (reference sequence). V lost 3 bases and J lost 6, with 9 bases in between. CDR3 length: 11 residues.

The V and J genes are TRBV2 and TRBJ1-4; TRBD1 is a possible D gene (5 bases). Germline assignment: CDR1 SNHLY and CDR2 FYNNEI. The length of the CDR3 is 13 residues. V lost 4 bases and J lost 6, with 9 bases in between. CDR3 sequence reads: CASSVSRDEKLFF. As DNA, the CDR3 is TGTGCCAGCAGTGTTTCCAGGGATGAAAAACTGTTTTTT. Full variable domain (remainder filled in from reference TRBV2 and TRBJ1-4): EPEVTQTPSHQVTQMGQEVILRCVPISNHLYFYWYRQILGQKVEFLVSFYNNEISEKSEIFDDQFSVERPDGSNFTLKIRSTKLEDSAMYFCASSVSRDEKLFFGSGTQLSVL.

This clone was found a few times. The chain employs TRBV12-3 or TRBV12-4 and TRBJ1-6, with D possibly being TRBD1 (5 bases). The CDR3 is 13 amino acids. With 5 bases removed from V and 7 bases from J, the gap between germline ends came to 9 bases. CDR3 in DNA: TGTGCCAGCAGTCGTAAGGGGAATTCACCCCTCCACTTT. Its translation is CASSRKGNSPLHF.

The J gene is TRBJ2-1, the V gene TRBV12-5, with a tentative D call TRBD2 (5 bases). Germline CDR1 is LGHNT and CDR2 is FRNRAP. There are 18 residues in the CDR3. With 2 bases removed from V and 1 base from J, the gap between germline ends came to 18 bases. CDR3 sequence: CASGLSTRGLGSYNEQFF. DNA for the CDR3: TGTGCTAGTGGTTTGTCAACCCGGGGTCTCGGGTCCTACAATGAGCAGTTCTTC.

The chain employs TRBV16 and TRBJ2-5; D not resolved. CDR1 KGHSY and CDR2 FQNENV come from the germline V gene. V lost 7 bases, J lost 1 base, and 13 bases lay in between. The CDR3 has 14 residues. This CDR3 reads CASTRGNAQETQYF. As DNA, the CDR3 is TGTGCCAGCACCCGAGGAAATGCCCAAGAGACCCAGTACTTC. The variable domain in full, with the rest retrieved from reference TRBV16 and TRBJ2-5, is GEEVAQTPKHLVRGEGQKAKLYCAPIKGHSYVFWYQQVLKNEFKFLISFQNENVFDETGMPKERFSAKCLPNSPCSLEIQATKLEDSAVYFCASTRGNAQETQYFGPGTRLLVL.

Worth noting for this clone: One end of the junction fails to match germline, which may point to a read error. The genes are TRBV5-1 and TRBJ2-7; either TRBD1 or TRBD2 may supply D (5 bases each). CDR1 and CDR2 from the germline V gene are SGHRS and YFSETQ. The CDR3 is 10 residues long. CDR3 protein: CASIGTVRWF. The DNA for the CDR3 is TGCGCCAGCATAGGGACGGTTCGGTGGTTC. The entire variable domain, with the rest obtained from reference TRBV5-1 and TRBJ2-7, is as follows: KAGVTQTPRYLIKTRGQQVTLSCSPISGHRSVSWYQQTPGQGLQFLFEYFSETQRNKGNFPGRFSGRQFSNSRSEMNVSTLELGDSALYLCASIGTVRWFGPGTRLTVT.

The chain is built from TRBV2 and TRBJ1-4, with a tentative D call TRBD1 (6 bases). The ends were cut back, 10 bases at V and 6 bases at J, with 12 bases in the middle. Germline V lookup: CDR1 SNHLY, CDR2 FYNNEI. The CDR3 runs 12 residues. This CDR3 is CATRTDDEKLFF. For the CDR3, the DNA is TGTGCCACCCGGACAGATGATGAAAAACTGTTTTTT.

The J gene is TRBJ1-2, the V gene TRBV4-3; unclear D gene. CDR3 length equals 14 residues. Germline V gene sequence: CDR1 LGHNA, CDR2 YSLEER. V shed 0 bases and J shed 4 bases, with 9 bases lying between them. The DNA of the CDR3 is TGCGCCAGCAGCCAAGAGGACGGAACCTATGGCTACACCTTC. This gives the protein CASSQEDGTYGYTF.

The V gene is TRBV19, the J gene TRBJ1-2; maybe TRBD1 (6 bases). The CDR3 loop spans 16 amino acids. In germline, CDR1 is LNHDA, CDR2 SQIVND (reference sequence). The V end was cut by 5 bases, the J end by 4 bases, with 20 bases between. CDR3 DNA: TGTGCCAGTAGTCTCAGTGATTTGGCAGGGGTCTATGGCTACACCTTC. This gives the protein CASSLSDLAGVYGYTF.

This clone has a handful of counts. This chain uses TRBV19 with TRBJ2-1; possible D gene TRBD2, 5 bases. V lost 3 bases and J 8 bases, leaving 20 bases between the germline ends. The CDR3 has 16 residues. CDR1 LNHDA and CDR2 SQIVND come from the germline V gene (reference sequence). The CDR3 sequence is CASSILRALGSHEQFF. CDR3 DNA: TGTGCCAGTAGTATTTTGAGGGCCCTCGGTAGCCATGAGCAGTTCTTC.

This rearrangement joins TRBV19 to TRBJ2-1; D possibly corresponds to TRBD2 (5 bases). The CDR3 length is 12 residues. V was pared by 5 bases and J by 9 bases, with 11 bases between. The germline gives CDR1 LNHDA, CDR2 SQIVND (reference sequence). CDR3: CASSRTWGEQFF. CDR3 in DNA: TGTGCCAGTAGTCGGACTTGGGGTGAGCAGTTCTTC.

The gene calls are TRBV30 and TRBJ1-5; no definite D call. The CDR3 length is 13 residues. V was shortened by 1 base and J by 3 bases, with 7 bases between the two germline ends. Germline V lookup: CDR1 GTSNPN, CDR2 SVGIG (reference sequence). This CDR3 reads CAWSGALNQPQHF. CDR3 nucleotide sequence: TGTGCCTGGAGTGGGGCCCTCAATCAGCCCCAGCATTTT.

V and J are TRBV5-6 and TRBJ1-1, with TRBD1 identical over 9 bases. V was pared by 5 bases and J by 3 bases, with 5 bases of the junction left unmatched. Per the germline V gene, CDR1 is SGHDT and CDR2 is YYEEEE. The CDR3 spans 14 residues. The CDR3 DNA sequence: TGTGCCAGCAGGAACAGGGGGCAGTACACTGAAGCTTTCTTT. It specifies CASRNRGQYTEAFF.

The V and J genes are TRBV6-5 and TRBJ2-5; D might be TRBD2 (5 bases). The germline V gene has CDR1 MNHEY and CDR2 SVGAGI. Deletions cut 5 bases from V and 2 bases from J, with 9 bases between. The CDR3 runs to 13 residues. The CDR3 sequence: CASSHGIQETQYF. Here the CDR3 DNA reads TGTGCCAGCAGTCACGGGATACAAGAGACCCAGTACTTC.

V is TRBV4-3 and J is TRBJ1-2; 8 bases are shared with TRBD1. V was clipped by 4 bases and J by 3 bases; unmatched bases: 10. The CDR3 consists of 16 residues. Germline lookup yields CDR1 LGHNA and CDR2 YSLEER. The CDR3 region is CASSPSGTGPHYGYTF. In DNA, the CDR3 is TGCGCCAGCAGCCCATCCGGGACAGGACCTCACTATGGCTACACCTTC.

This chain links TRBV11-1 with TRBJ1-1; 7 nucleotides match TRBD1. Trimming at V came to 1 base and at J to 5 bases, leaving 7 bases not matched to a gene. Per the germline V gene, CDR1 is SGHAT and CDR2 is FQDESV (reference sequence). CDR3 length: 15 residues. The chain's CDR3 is CASSLVTGVSTEAFF. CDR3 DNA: TGTGCCAGCAGCTTAGTTACAGGGGTTTCAACTGAAGCTTTCTTT. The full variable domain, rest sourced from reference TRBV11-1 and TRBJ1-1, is EAEVAQSPRYKITEKSQAVAFWCDPISGHATLYWYRQILGQGPELLVQFQDESVVDDSQLPKDRFSAERLKGVDSTLKIQPAELGDSAMYLCASSLVTGVSTEAFFGQGTRLTVV.

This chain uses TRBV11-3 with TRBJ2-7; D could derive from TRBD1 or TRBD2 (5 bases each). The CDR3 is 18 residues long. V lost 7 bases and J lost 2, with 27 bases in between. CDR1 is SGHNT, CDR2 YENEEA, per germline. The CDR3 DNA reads TGTGCCAGCACCCGGGTCGGGGAACAGGAGGCTCTCCCCTACGAGCAGTACTTC. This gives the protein CASTRVGEQEALPYEQYF.

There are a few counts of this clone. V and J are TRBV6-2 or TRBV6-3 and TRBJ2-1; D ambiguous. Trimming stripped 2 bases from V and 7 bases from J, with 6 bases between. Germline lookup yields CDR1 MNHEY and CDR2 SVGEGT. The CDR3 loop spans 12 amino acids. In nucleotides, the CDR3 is TGTGCCAGCAGTTACGGAGAGAATGAGCAGTTCTTC. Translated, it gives CASSYGENEQFF.

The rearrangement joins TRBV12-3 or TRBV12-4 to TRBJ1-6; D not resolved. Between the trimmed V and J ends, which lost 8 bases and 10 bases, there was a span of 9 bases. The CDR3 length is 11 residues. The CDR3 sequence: CASGPESPLHF. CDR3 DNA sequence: TGTGCCAGCGGTCCTGAGTCACCCCTCCACTTT.